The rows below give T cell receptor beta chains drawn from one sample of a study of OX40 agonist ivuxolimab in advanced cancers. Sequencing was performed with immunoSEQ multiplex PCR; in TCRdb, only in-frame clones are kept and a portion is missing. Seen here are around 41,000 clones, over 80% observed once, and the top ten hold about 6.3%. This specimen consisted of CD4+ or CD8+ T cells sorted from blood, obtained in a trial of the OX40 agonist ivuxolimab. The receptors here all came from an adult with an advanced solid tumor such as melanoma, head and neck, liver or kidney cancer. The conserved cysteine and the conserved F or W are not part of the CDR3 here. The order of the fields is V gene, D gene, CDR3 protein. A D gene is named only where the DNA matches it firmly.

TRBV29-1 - SATGNTEAF
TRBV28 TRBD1 ASSPPDRVSPNYGYT
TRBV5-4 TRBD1 ASSLGQGAITYEQY
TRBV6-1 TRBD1 ASSWTGGTNTEAF
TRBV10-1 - ASSPSGSLTDTQY
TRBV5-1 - ASSLGLPDGYT
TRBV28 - ASSWGQPQH
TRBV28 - ASRMVLENTEAF
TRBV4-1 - ASSQGSRVGTVYGYI
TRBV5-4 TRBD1 ASTPGTGGGEQF
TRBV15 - ATSRDRGPQ
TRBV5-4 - ASSFSSGGNTGELF
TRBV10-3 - AISLILGGNEQF
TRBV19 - ASSIVEGNNEQF
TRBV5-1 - ASSLQGMTEAF
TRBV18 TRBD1 ASSGQGRSYNEQF
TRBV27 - ASRPRRDEKLF
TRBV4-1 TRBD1 ASSQAGNRGTEAF
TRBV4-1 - ASSQGLFGFRTGELF
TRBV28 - ASISGPGSYNEQF
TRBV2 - ASRGPLGRETQY
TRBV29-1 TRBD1 SVDPTGQGAYGYT
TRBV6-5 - ASSYGRGSGKNIQY
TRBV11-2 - ASSPSAGNSYNEQF
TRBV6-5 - ASSYSTARHEQY
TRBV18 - ASSPSRFSGNTIY
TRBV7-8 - ASSLAAGPEAF
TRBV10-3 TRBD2 AISGLAGNNEQF
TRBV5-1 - ASSGSGTTDTQY
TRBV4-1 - ASSQGGGNYGYT
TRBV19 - ASSVETRPFDEQF
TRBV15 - ATSIIGATGNTIY
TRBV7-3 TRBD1 ASGNPGQHEQF
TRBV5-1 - ARTLGTLNQPQH
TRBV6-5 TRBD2 ASRRAGVVYEQY
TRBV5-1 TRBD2 ASSVAGGRLNNEQF
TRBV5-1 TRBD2 ASSLAGASTDTQY
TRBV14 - ASGPRLSGANVLT
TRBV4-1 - ASSQVWGDIQY
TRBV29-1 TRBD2 SVEGLAGGEQY
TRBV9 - ASSPSGTLNQPQH
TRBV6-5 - ASSLGPKYEQY
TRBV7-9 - ASRLSGGSNEQY
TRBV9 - ASSVDGQPNSPLH
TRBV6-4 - ASSVNSWDEQF
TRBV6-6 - ASSPISSGANVLT
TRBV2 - ASSDGGARTDTQY
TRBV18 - ASSPTASTDTQY
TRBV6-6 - ATRADMTTYEQY